This TCR beta chain came from a study of human T cells and chemical hapten exposure. At the level of the study: Small differences in pooled library volume mainly drove the variation in TCR yields per sample. Whole-study findings and limits: Among TCRs, those above 1 in 1000 frequency were unaffected by DPC sensitization.

Whole blood that had not been fractionated was the source of extracted total RNA. A single record per CDR3 protein comes from TCRdb applying MiXCR to the 5' RACE reads. The sample holds about 140,000 distinct CDR3 sequences; over 3.5% are singletons and the top ten take more than 1.2%. Germline V gene sequence: CDR1 SGHTA, CDR2 FQGNSA. The ends were cut back, 5 bases at V and 7 bases at J, with 18 bases in the middle. The CDR3 consists of 15 residues. This clonotype was counted many times. What it recognizes is unknown. The chain has TRBV7-2 and TRBJ1-5, with D maybe TRBD1 (5 bases). This receptor was taken from a female donor in good health. The DNA for the CDR3 is TGTGCCAGCAGCCAAGGGGCGTTAGGGCTCCAGCCCCAGCATTTT. Translation gives CASSQGALGLQPQHF. The variable domain in full, completed from reference TRBV7-2 and TRBJ1-5, reads GAGVSQSPSNKVTEKGKDVELRCDPISGHTALYWYRQSLGQGLEFLIYFQGNSAPDKSGLPSDRFSAERTGGSVSTLTIQRTQQEDSAVYLCASSQGALGLQPQHFGDGTRLSIL.